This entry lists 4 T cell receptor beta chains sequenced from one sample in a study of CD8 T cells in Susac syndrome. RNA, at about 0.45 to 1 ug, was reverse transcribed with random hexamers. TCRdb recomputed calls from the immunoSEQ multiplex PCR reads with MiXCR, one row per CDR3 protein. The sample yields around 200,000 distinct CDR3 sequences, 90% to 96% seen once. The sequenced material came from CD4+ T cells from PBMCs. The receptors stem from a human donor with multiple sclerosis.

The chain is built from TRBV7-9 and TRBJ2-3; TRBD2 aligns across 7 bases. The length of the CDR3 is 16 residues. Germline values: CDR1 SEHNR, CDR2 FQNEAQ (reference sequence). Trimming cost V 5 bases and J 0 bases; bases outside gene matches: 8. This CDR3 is CASSPGRARSTDTQYF. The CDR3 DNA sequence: TGTGCCAGCAGCCCAGGGAGGGCACGGAGCACAGATACGCAGTATTTT.

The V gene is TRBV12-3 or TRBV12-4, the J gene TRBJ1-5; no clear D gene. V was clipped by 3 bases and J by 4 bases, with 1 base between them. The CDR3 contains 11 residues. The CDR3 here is CASSFNQPQHF. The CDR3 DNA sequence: TGTGCCAGCAGTTTTAATCAGCCCCAGCATTTT.

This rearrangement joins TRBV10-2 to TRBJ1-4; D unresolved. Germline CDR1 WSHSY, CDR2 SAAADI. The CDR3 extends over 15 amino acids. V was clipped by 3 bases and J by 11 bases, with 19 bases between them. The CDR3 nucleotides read TGCGCCAGCAGTGATACCTTTATTGTGATGCGGAAACTGTTTTTT. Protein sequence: CASSDTFIVMRKLFF.

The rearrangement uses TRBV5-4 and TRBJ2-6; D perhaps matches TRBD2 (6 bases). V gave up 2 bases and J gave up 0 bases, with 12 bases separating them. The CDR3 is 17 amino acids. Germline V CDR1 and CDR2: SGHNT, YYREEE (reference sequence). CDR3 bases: TGTGCCAGCAGCTTAGGGGCGGGAAGCTCTGGGGCCAACGTCCTGACTTTC. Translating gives CASSLGAGSSGANVLTF.